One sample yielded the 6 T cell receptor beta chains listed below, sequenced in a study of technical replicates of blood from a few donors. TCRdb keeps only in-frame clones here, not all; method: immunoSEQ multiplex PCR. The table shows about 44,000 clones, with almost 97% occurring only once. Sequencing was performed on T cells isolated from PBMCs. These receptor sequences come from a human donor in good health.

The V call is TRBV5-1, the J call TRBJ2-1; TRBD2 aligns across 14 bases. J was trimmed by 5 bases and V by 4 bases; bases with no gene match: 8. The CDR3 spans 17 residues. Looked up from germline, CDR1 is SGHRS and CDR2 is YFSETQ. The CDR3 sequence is CASSRRLAGGVDNEQFF. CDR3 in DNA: TGCGCCAGCAGCCGGAGACTAGCGGGAGGGGTGGACAATGAGCAGTTCTTC.

The CDR3 loop reads CASSLGRQDNGYTF. As DNA, the CDR3 is TGTGCCAGCAGCTTAGGTAGGCAGGATAATGGCTACACCTTC. This chain joins TRBV11-3 and TRBJ1-2, with no clear D. This CDR3 comprises 14 residues. Per germline, CDR1 SGHNT and CDR2 YENEEA. V was cut by 1 base and J by 6 bases, with 12 bases left in between.

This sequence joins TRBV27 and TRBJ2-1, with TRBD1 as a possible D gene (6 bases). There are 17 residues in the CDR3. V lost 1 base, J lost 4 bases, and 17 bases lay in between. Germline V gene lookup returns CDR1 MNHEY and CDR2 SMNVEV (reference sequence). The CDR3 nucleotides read TGTGCCAGCAGTTTATTGATTCCGAGACAGGCATACAATGAGCAGTTCTTC. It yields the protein CASSLLIPRQAYNEQFF.

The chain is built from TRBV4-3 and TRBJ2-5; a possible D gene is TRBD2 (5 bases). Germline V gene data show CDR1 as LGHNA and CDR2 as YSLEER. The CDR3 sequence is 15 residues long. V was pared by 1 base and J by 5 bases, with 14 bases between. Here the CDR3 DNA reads TGCGCCAGCAGCCAAGTTACGAGCGGATGGGAGACCCAGTACTTC. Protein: CASSQVTSGWETQYF.

The CDR3 loop is CASSIEAEKLFF. The CDR3 DNA reads TGTGCCAGTAGTATAGAGGCTGAAAAACTGTTTTTT. The chain recombines TRBV19 with TRBJ1-4; D call uncertain. The CDR3 is 12 amino acids. V lost 0 bases and J lost 7, with 3 bases in between. Germline V gives CDR1 LNHDA, CDR2 SQIVND (reference sequence). The full variable domain, rest sourced from reference TRBV19 and TRBJ1-4, is DGGITQSPKYLFRKEGQNVTLSCEQNLNHDAMYWYRQDPGQGLRLIYYSQIVNDFQKGDIAEGYSVSREKKESFPLTVTSAQKNPTAFYLCASSIEAEKLFFGSGTQLSVL.

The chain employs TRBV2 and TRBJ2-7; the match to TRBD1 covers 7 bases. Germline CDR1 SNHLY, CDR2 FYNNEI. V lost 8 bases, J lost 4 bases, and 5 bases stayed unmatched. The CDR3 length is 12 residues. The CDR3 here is CASLMTGYEQYF. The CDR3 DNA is TGTGCCAGCTTAATGACAGGGTACGAGCAGTACTTC.